This TCR delta chain was found in a study of DNA immune sequencing with unique molecular identifiers (dated by TCRdb to 2020 to 2021). Describing the broader study: Using immunomagnetic cell separation, gammadelta T cells were enriched from buffy coats, and the genomic DNA of these cells was sequenced. Fluorescence-activated cell sorting was used to enrich gammadelta T cells from PBMC of around nine healthy individuals. To compare enriched and non-enriched samples, 80 to 100 ng of enriched gammadelta T-cell DNA and roughly 900 ng of non-enriched PBMC DNA were sequenced. An ultrasensitive DNA-based TRD repertoire sequencing method using PCR-introduced unique molecular identifiers was developed and validated in the study. Validation of the method was performed on synthetic reference molecules and on blood samples from healthy individuals. All donors were healthy people, and fewer than eleven of the donors were profiled using sorted gammadelta T cells from peripheral blood. Broader findings and caveats from the paper: TRD repertoire diversity varied between healthy donors, with several donors highly oligoclonal where top 5 clonotypes exceeded half of productive molecules. Novel TRD sequences not targeted by the primers cannot be detected by the primer-based approach. Among clonotypes in healthy donors, TRDV2 paired with TRDJ1 was identified as the most common TRD rearrangement.

In the germline V gene, CDR1 corresponds to GEAIGNYY and CDR2 to EKD. The CDR3 numbers 19 residues from cysteine through phenylalanine. The retained sequence is limited to the CDR3, 57 bases, with the frame set at the first base. Library creation used multiplex PCR. A 32-plex assay amplified the genomic DNA, with primers for all 8 TRDV and 4 TRDJ genes spanning the CDR3. A 12-nucleotide UMI was added during three to four barcoding PCR cycles, followed by a second PCR with Illumina adapter primers. AMPure XP beads were used to purify the libraries, whose quality was checked on a Fragment Analyzer using the HS NGS Fragment kit. Sequencing was run on an Illumina MiniSeq mid-output kit with 20% PhiX and 150 cycles of paired-end reads. The published analysis was carried out like this. Reads were processed with MIGEC version 1.2.9 to group reads by UMI and build error-corrected consensus sequences. Modified VDJtools version 1.2.1 scripts and the tcR R package were used for post-processing. TCRdb reanalyzed the public reads with the CATT caller, and identical DNA sequences were merged afterwards. The V and J calls were determined by TCRdb, not by the authors. The sample profile shows some 5,000 delta-chain clones; roughly 13% of them were found once. The top ten clones comprise 52% of the sample.

Comments on this clone: The antigen it recognizes is unknown. This sequence is one base from a far larger clone and is likely a read error. The same CDR3 is also encoded by other DNA sequences in this sample.

Source material: gamma-delta T cells enriched from blood buffy coat, or unenriched PBMCs (not recorded which). The clonotype comes from a human donor in good health. The receptor chain draws on TRDV2 and TRDJ1; the central 10 bases match TRDD3. The DNA sequence is given as TGTGCCTGCGACACCCTTGTAGTGGGGGATACTGACCCCGGGAATAAACTCATCTTT. The encoded protein is CACDTLVVGDTDPGNKLIF.